This T cell receptor (beta chain) was obtained from a study of CD8 T cells in ankylosing spondylitis. Study-wide results and caveats: One TCR beta motif, made up of about 8 highly homologous variants, appeared characteristic of ankylosing spondylitis blood. Matched ankylosing spondylitis synovial fluid reportedly showed significant enrichment of disease-linked clones.

Regarding this clonotype: Its antigen is not known.

TCRdb recomputed calls from the 5' RACE reads with MiXCR, one row per CDR3 protein. Of roughly 670,000 distinct CDR3 sequences listed, around 17% are singletons. The CDR3 has 15 amino acids. The germline gives CDR1 SGHAT, CDR2 FQNNGV. With V trimmed by 5 bases and J by 6 bases, 11 bases remained unmatched. Specimen: blood, either unsorted or a sorted T cell fraction (not recorded which). This clonotype was obtained from a male donor with ankylosing spondylitis. The V call is TRBV11-2, the J call TRBJ2-7; 9 bases fit TRBD1. CDR3 sequence (DNA): TGTGCCAGCAGCGAGACCGGGACAGGGAACGGCGAGCAGTACTTC. This sequence encodes CASSETGTGNGEQYF.